This T cell receptor (beta chain) was sequenced during a study of lymphopenia after photon versus proton radiotherapy. Germline CDR1 LGHNA, CDR2 YNFKEQ. V lost 0 bases, J lost 1 base, and 1 base lay in between. This CDR3 spans 13 amino acids. Assay used: immunoSEQ multiplex PCR; TCRdb lists only in-frame clones, some missing. The repertoire includes about 70,000 clones, about nine tenths of them detected once, and roughly 10% sits in the top ten. This sequence originates from a man older than 75 with esophageal cancer. This sequence joins TRBV4-2 and TRBJ1-5; D is undetermined. Sequences were derived from peripheral blood, sampled from a patient treated with proton-based radiotherapy. CDR3 sequence (DNA): TGTGCCAGCAGCCAAGACAGCAATCAGCCCCAGCATTTT. The encoded protein is CASSQDSNQPQHF.